The sequence of this T cell receptor (beta chain) was determined in a study of T cells after yellow fever vaccination. TCRdb re-called the 5' RACE reads through MiXCR, storing one row per CDR3 protein. The sample holds 250,000 to 350,000 distinct CDR3 sequences, roughly 9% seen once. From germline, CDR1 is WSHSY and CDR2 SAAADI. The CDR3 is 15 residues long. The V segment lost 8 bases and the J segment 5 bases; nucleotides outside the gene matches: 11. The J gene is TRBJ2-5, the V gene TRBV10-2; TRBD1 matches 10 bases. This receptor was obtained from a man between 18 and 29 years old who received the YFV17D yellow fever vaccine. The specimen comprised CD4+ T cells sorted from PBMCs, sampled 5 days after the yellow fever booster vaccination. This CDR3 is CASRPGTGVGETQYF. CDR3 sequence (DNA): TGCGCCAGCCGTCCCGGGACAGGGGTTGGCGAGACCCAGTACTTC.